The 24 T cell receptor beta chains below were found in one sample sequenced in a study of post-analysis software for immune sequencing data. The antigens these receptors bind are not known. Study-wide points: TRBV segments more frequent in patients than in controls numbered five and included TRBV5-6, TRBV5-1 and TRBV20-1.

The authors incorporated unique molecular identifiers into the TCR beta cDNA libraries. TCRdb re-derived calls from the PCR reads in MiXCR, one entry per CDR3 protein. The top ten clones hold 10% to 12% of a sample with roughly 670,000 distinct CDR3 sequences, around 64% of them seen once. Sequencing was done on a sample of blood. These TCRs come from a girl aged 2-10 years with multiple sclerosis.

V usage is TRBV7-9 and J usage is TRBJ1-2; D ambiguous. This CDR3 region has 13 residues. CDR1 SEHNR and CDR2 FQNEAQ come from the germline V gene (reference sequence). V lost 1 base and J lost 7, with 10 bases in between. CDR3 nucleotide sequence: TGTGCCAGCAGCTTAGAGGACCGCCCTGGCTACACCTTC. It yields the protein CASSLEDRPGYTF.

This chain connects TRBV5-1 to TRBJ2-1; 10 bases are shared with TRBD1. This CDR3 spans 15 amino acids. The junction had 6 bases not matched to a gene; V was cut back by 1 base and J by 8 bases. CDR1 is SGHRS and CDR2 is YFSETQ in the germline V gene. The CDR3 bases are TGCGCCAGCAGCTTGAGGGGACAGGGGTTATATGAGCAGTTCTTC. Translating gives CASSLRGQGLYEQFF.

The chain couples TRBV11-1 to TRBJ2-3; TRBD2 aligns across 8 bases. Unmatched junction bases numbered 8, after V lost 3 bases and J lost 0 bases. The CDR3 runs to 17 residues. Germline V gene data show CDR1 as SGHAT and CDR2 as FQDESV (reference sequence). The CDR3 DNA reads as TGTGCCAGCAGCTTTAGCGGGGCCTTTGGGAGCACAGATACGCAGTATTTT. As protein: CASSFSGAFGSTDTQYF.

This clonotype appeared a few times. The chain recombines TRBV6-2 or TRBV6-3 with TRBJ1-2; 9 bases agree with TRBD1. J lost 3 bases, V lost 4 bases, and 3 bases had no gene match. Germline assignment: CDR1 MNHEY and CDR2 SVGEGT. The CDR3 covers 14 residues. CDR3 region: CASSSWTGDYGYTF. The CDR3 nucleotides are TGTGCCAGCAGTTCCTGGACAGGGGACTATGGCTACACCTTC.

The chain uses TRBV10-3 and TRBJ2-4, with a possible D match to TRBD1 (5 bases). Looked up from germline, CDR1 is ENHRY and CDR2 is SYGVKD. The V and J ends lost 0 bases and 0 bases respectively, with 9 bases between them. The CDR3 loop spans 16 amino acids. The CDR3 bases are TGTGCCATCAGTGAGTCACAGACAGTAGCCAAAAACATTCAGTACTTC. Protein product: CAISESQTVAKNIQYF.

The chain couples TRBV5-5 to TRBJ2-3; D remains ambiguous. Per germline, CDR1 SGHKS and CDR2 YYEKEE (reference sequence). CDR3 length: 12 amino acids. The V and J ends lost 4 bases and 2 bases respectively, with 5 bases between them. The CDR3 bases are TGTGCCAGCAGCGGAAACACAGATACGCAGTATTTT. Encoded protein: CASSGNTDTQYF.

The chain is built from TRBV15 and TRBJ2-3; 10 positions agree with TRBD2. The germline V gene encodes CDR1 LNHNV and CDR2 YYDKDF (reference sequence). J lost 5 bases, V lost 0 bases, and 5 bases had no gene match. CDR3 length: 16 amino acids. As DNA, the CDR3 is TGTGCCACCAGCAGAGATCAAGCGGGGGGGGGAGATACGCAGTATTTT. This translates into CATSRDQAGGGDTQYF.

The chain couples TRBV10-1 to TRBJ2-1; D uncertain. Trimming removed 3 bases at V and 15 bases at J, with 12 bases between. This CDR3 has 11 amino acids. Germline CDR1 reads WNHNN; CDR2 reads SYGVQD (reference sequence). The CDR3, as DNA: TGCGCCAGCAGTGACGGCCAGGATCCGTTCTTC. It translates to CASSDGQDPFF.

This clonotype came up a few times. The chain links TRBV7-9 to TRBJ2-1, with a weak D call TRBD2 (5 bases). Germline V lookup: CDR1 SEHNR, CDR2 FQNEAQ (reference sequence). The CDR3 is 15 amino acids. Deletions cut 3 bases from V and 9 bases from J, with 18 bases between. The CDR3 nucleotides are TGTGCCAGCAGCTTGGATCTCGGCGGAGAGGGTGAGCAGTTCTTC. Translated, it gives CASSLDLGGEGEQFF.

For the CDR3, the DNA is TGTGCCAGCAGTGAATATAGTGGGAGTATATACAATGAGCAGTTCTTC. Amino acids: CASSEYSGSIYNEQFF. The chain recombines TRBV25-1 with TRBJ2-1; TRBD2 is a possible D gene (5 bases). CDR3 length equals 16 residues. Germline V gives CDR1 MGHDK, CDR2 SYGVNS. The ends were cut back, 0 bases at V and 4 bases at J, with 13 bases in the middle.

CDR3 nucleotides: TGTGCCAGCAGCCCCACCGGGACTACTAATTTTGGGGGCTATGGCTACACCTTC. Its protein product is CASSPTGTTNFGGYGYTF. The chain combines TRBV7-9 with TRBJ1-2; a weak D match, TRBD1 (5 bases). The CDR3 is 18 residues long. V gave up 5 bases and J gave up 4 bases, with 26 bases separating them. The V gene's germline CDR1 is SEHNR and CDR2 FQNEAQ (reference sequence).

This clonotype has a handful of counts. V usage is TRBV3-1 and J usage is TRBJ2-3; 12 bases match TRBD2. J lost 4 bases, V lost 4 bases, and 12 bases had no gene match. Per the germline V gene, CDR1 is LGHDT and CDR2 is YNNKEL (reference sequence). The CDR3 runs 18 residues. This CDR3 reads CASSLGPRTSGISDTQYF. The CDR3 DNA sequence: TGTGCCAGCAGCCTAGGTCCCAGGACTAGCGGGATCTCAGATACGCAGTATTTT.

This clonotype was counted a few times. The V gene is TRBV12-3 or TRBV12-4, the J gene TRBJ1-1, with a weak D call TRBD1 (5 bases). This CDR3 comprises 12 residues. The V and J ends lost 6 bases and 7 bases respectively, with 12 bases between them. CDR3 nucleotides: TGTGCCAGCAGCTTCCGTGGGGGTGAAGCTTTCTTT. Protein product: CASSFRGGEAFF.

This clonotype appeared a few times. Written as DNA, the CDR3 is TGTGCCAGCAGCTTAGGAGGACTAGCGGGGGACAATGAGCAGTTCTTC. This sequence encodes CASSLGGLAGDNEQFF. The chain joins TRBV7-8 to TRBJ2-1, with 13 bases matching TRBD2. After removal of 1 base from V and 5 bases from J, the junction contained 2 bases not matched to a gene. CDR3 length equals 16 residues. The V gene's germline CDR1 is SGHVS and CDR2 FQNEAQ.

This clonotype was observed a few times. The chain combines TRBV5-1 with TRBJ2-3; 8 nucleotides line up with TRBD2. V trimming: 4 bases; J trimming: 1 base; junction bases outside the gene matches: 8. Germline-derived CDR1 and CDR2 are SGHRS and YFSETQ. The CDR3 contains 16 residues. CDR3 amino acids: CASSKSSGLRTDTQYF. DNA of the CDR3: TGCGCCAGCAGCAAATCTAGCGGGCTACGCACAGATACGCAGTATTTT.

The genes are TRBV20-1 and TRBJ2-1; no clear D. Germline V gives CDR1 DFQATT, CDR2 SNEGSKA (reference sequence). The CDR3 has 15 amino acids. V lost 3 bases to trimming and J lost 0 bases, with 12 bases between them. CDR3 coding DNA: TGCAGTGCTAGGTCTCTACAGAGCTCCTACAATGAGCAGTTCTTC. This gives the protein CSARSLQSSYNEQFF.

The V gene is TRBV7-2, the J gene TRBJ2-1; TRBD2 matches at 9 bases. Germline-derived CDR1 and CDR2 are SGHTA and FQGNSA. Trimming removed 5 bases from V and 2 bases from J; junction bases left unmatched: 10. The CDR3 covers 17 residues. Here the CDR3 reads CASSQASGTLAYNEQFF. CDR3 DNA sequence: TGTGCCAGCAGCCAAGCTAGCGGGACCCTAGCCTACAATGAGCAGTTCTTC.

J is TRBJ2-1 and V is TRBV12-3 or TRBV12-4; TRBD2 matches 9 bases. The CDR3 length is 16 residues. The V gene end was trimmed by 3 bases and the J gene end by 8 bases; junction bases not matched to a gene: 11. In nucleotides, the CDR3 is TGTGCCAGCAGTTTTAGGCGGGAGGGATTAATAGATGAGCAGTTCTTC. This gives the protein CASSFRREGLIDEQFF.

The rearrangement links TRBV5-6 to TRBJ1-5; a weak D match, TRBD1 (5 bases). Looked up from germline, CDR1 is SGHDT and CDR2 is YYEEEE. With 4 bases removed from V and 2 bases from J, the gap between germline ends came to 16 bases. The CDR3 covers 16 residues. The DNA of the CDR3 is TGTGCCAGCAGCAATGTATTTGAGACAGGCAATCAGCCCCAGCATTTT. Protein: CASSNVFETGNQPQHF. Based on the CDR3 plus reference TRBV5-6 and TRBJ1-5, the full variable domain is DAGVTQSPTHLIKTRGQQVTLRCSPKSGHDTVSWYQQALGQGPQFIFQYYEEEERQRGNFPDRFSGHQFPNYSSELNVNALLLGDSALYLCASSNVFETGNQPQHFGDGTRLSIL.

The chain joins TRBV20-1 to TRBJ1-5; 7 bases are a match to TRBD1. The CDR3 sequence is 13 residues long. The V gene end was trimmed by 3 bases and the J gene end by 7 bases; junction bases not matched to a gene: 6. CDR1 and CDR2 (germline): DFQATT, SNEGSKA (reference sequence). CDR3 sequence (DNA): TGCAGTGCTAGCCAAGACAGGGAGCAGCCCCAGCATTTT. Encoded protein: CSASQDREQPQHF.

The V gene is TRBV7-2, the J gene TRBJ2-1, with 7 positions matching TRBD2. CDR3 length: 15 residues. The V gene's germline CDR1 is SGHTA and CDR2 FQGNSA. After removal of 10 bases from V and 7 bases from J, the junction contained 16 bases not matched to a gene. CDR3 region: CANLKRDSWSNEQFF. CDR3 nucleotides: TGTGCCAACCTAAAGCGGGATTCGTGGTCTAATGAGCAGTTCTTC.

This chain connects TRBV6-5 to TRBJ2-3; no reliable D call. This CDR3 is 13 amino acids long. Trimming pared 6 bases from V and 0 bases from J, leaving 7 bases between. Germline V gives CDR1 MNHEY, CDR2 SVGAGI. DNA of the CDR3: TGTGCCAGCAGCACTTGGAGCACAGATACGCAGTATTTT. It is translated as CASSTWSTDTQYF.

CDR3 region: CASTYRGSGANVLTF. DNA of the CDR3: TGTGCCAGCACCTATCGGGGGAGTGGGGCCAACGTCCTGACTTTC. The chain has TRBV6-5 and TRBJ2-6; D is perhaps TRBD2 (6 bases). Germline V lookup: CDR1 MNHEY, CDR2 SVGAGI. The V gene lost 7 bases and the J gene lost 3 bases, with 13 bases spanning the gap. This CDR3 is built from 15 residues.

This chain joins TRBV12-3 or TRBV12-4 and TRBJ1-2; tentatively, D is TRBD1 (5 bases). This CDR3 is 15 amino acids long. V was trimmed by 4 bases and J by 6 bases, leaving 18 bases between them. This CDR3 reads CASSSPRRGYNGYTF. The DNA of the CDR3 is TGTGCCAGCAGTTCCCCCCGGAGGGGTTATAATGGCTACACCTTC.